A single sample is the source of the 18 T cell receptor beta chains below, sequenced in a study of CD8 T cell repertoires and HIV-1 epitope variants. TCRdb's table, derived via immunoSEQ multiplex PCR, lists solely in-frame clones and lacks some. The data contain about 95,000 clones, roughly four fifths of them singletons. The sequenced material came from uncultured baseline CD8+ T cells from peripheral blood mononuclear cells (PBMCs). These receptors were taken from a male donor with HIV.

This rearrangement joins TRBV19 to TRBJ1-2; D is ambiguous. Germline V gives CDR1 LNHDA, CDR2 SQIVND (reference sequence). The CDR3 loop spans 15 amino acids. V was clipped by 5 bases and J by 5 bases, with 18 bases between them. CDR3: CASSYGSPGGYGYTF. The CDR3 nucleotides are TGTGCCAGTAGTTATGGGAGTCCCGGAGGGTATGGCTACACCTTC.

The chain is built from TRBV6-5 and TRBJ1-5; TRBD1 is a possible D gene (5 bases). In germline, CDR1 is MNHEY, CDR2 SVGAGI. Trimming cost V 5 bases and J 5 bases, with 13 bases left between them. The CDR3 loop spans 14 amino acids. The CDR3 sequence is CASSGDGGDQPQHF. The CDR3 coding sequence is TGTGCCAGCAGTGGGGATGGGGGGGATCAGCCCCAGCATTTT.

The V call is TRBV5-6, the J call TRBJ1-2; D not resolved. Germline loops: CDR1 SGHDT, CDR2 YYEEEE. V lost 0 bases and J lost 5, with 8 bases in between. This CDR3 has 13 residues. CDR3 DNA sequence: TGTGCCAGCAGCTTGGGACTGCTGTATGGCTACACCTTC. It encodes CASSLGLLYGYTF. The full variable domain, rest sourced from reference TRBV5-6 and TRBJ1-2, is DAGVTQSPTHLIKTRGQQVTLRCSPKSGHDTVSWYQQALGQGPQFIFQYYEEEERQRGNFPDRFSGHQFPNYSSELNVNALLLGDSALYLCASSLGLLYGYTFGSGTRLTVV.

The genes are TRBV7-9 and TRBJ1-4; D is unresolved. Germline CDR1 and CDR2: SEHNR and FQNEAQ (reference sequence). Trimming pared 5 bases from V and 3 bases from J, leaving 13 bases between. CDR3 length equals 15 residues. This CDR3 is CASSPRRLANEKLFF. The CDR3 nucleotides are TGTGCCAGCAGCCCGCGCAGGCTAGCTAATGAAAAACTGTTTTTT.

The rearrangement uses TRBV19 and TRBJ2-1, with TRBD2 identical over 8 bases. This CDR3 has 15 amino acids. Germline CDR1 is LNHDA and CDR2 is SQIVND (reference sequence). With V trimmed by 5 bases and J by 5 bases, 8 bases remained unmatched. The CDR3 DNA sequence: TGTGCCAGTAGTCCGGAACTAGCGGCCCACAATGAGCAGTTCTTC. Translation: CASSPELAAHNEQFF. The entire variable domain, with the rest obtained from reference TRBV19 and TRBJ2-1, is as follows: DGGITQSPKYLFRKEGQNVTLSCEQNLNHDAMYWYRQDPGQGLRLIYYSQIVNDFQKGDIAEGYSVSREKKESFPLTVTSAQKNPTAFYLCASSPELAAHNEQFFGPGTRLTVL.

V and J are TRBV15 and TRBJ1-5, with TRBD1 identical over 7 bases. CDR1 is LNHNV, CDR2 YYDKDF, per germline (reference sequence). After removal of 1 base from V and 6 bases from J, the junction contained 6 bases not matched to a gene. This CDR3 has 15 amino acids. For the CDR3, the DNA is TGTGCCACCAGCAGAGCCCCAGGGGGAGGTCAGCCCCAGCATTTT. Residues: CATSRAPGGGQPQHF.

This clone appeared a few times. The chain uses TRBV29-1 and TRBJ2-5; 8 bases are a match to TRBD2. Germline V gene data show CDR1 as SQVTM and CDR2 as ANQGSEA. The CDR3 consists of 13 residues. The junction had 6 bases not matched to a gene; V was cut back by 4 bases and J by 5 bases. The CDR3, as DNA: TGCAGCGTTGGAGCGGGAGAGGGGGAGACCCAGTACTTC. It is translated as CSVGAGEGETQYF. Full variable domain (missing parts from reference TRBV29-1 and TRBJ2-5): SAVISQKPSRDICQRGTSLTIQCQVDSQVTMMFWYRQQPGQSLTLIATANQGSEATYESGFVIDKFPISRPNLTFSTLTVSNMSPEDSSIYLCSVGAGEGETQYFGPGTRLLVL.

The table lists this clone with many counts. V is TRBV6-1 and J is TRBJ2-7; D unresolved. The V and J ends lost 5 bases and 4 bases respectively, with 9 bases between them. There are 12 residues in the CDR3. Per germline, CDR1 MNHNS and CDR2 SASEGT. CDR3 loop: CASSPTDYEQYF. The CDR3 DNA is TGTGCCAGCAGTCCGACTGATTACGAGCAGTACTTC.

This clone came up a few times. V and J are TRBV30 and TRBJ1-1; D unresolved. CDR3 length: 15 amino acids. CDR1 is GTSNPN and CDR2 is SVGIG in the germline V gene (reference sequence). Trimming left V 1 base short and J 0 bases short, with 12 bases between. The CDR3 bases are TGTGCCTGGAGTGGGAACTCCAAGATGAACACTGAAGCTTTCTTT. Residues: CAWSGNSKMNTEAFF.

The chain has TRBV7-8 and TRBJ2-1; 9 bases align to TRBD1. CDR1 and CDR2 from the germline V gene are SGHVS and FQNEAQ. J lost 5 bases, V lost 5 bases, and 7 bases had no gene match. This CDR3 spans 15 amino acids. In DNA, the CDR3 is TGTGCCAGCAGCCCCCGGGACAGGGTTAACAATGAGCAGTTCTTC. Residues: CASSPRDRVNNEQFF.

This rearrangement joins TRBV28 to TRBJ2-6; D is tentatively TRBD1 or TRBD2 (5 bases each). CDR3 length: 16 amino acids. The V end was cut by 6 bases, the J end by 0 bases, with 12 bases between. Germline assignment: CDR1 MDHEN and CDR2 SYDVKM. CDR3 coding DNA: TGTGCCAGCAGACGCCGGGACGGCTCTGGGGCCAACGTCCTGACTTTC. Translating it yields CASRRRDGSGANVLTF.

The chain links TRBV18 to TRBJ1-3; D is uncertain. Germline assignment: CDR1 KGHSH and CDR2 LQKENI. The CDR3 sequence is 15 residues long. V shed 8 bases and J shed 2 bases, with 16 bases lying between them. CDR3 region: CASVPPGIPGNTIYF. In DNA form, the CDR3 reads TGTGCCAGCGTCCCGCCGGGTATCCCTGGAAACACCATATATTTT.

V usage is TRBV6-5 and J usage is TRBJ1-3; no clear D. With 5 bases removed from V and 2 bases from J, the gap between germline ends came to 13 bases. The CDR3 totals 15 residues. Looked up from germline, CDR1 is MNHEY and CDR2 is SVGAGI. CDR3 in DNA: TGTGCCAGCAGTGCCGTTGACGGGGCTGGAAACACCATATATTTT. It translates to CASSAVDGAGNTIYF.

The gene calls are TRBV19 and TRBJ2-6; perhaps TRBD2 as D (5 bases). CDR1 is LNHDA, CDR2 SQIVND, per germline (reference sequence). Trimming removed 8 bases from V and 3 bases from J, with 14 bases in between. The CDR3 covers 15 residues. DNA of the CDR3: TGTGCCAGTGGACCGAGGGATTTTGGGGCCAACGTCCTGACTTTC. As protein: CASGPRDFGANVLTF.

The gene calls are TRBV4-3 and TRBJ2-7; TRBD1 is a possible D gene (6 bases). This CDR3 region has 14 residues. V dropped 3 bases and J dropped 3 bases, with 12 bases sitting between them. Germline CDR1 and CDR2: LGHNA and YSLEER. The CDR3 loop reads CASSQGALSYEQYF. Written as DNA, the CDR3 is TGCGCCAGCAGCCAGGGGGCCCTGAGCTACGAGCAGTACTTC.

The chain carries TRBV29-1 and TRBJ2-7; 12 bases are a match to TRBD2. V shed 3 bases, J shed 2 bases, and the junction held 2 bases outside the gene matches. Germline CDR1 reads SQVTM; CDR2 reads ANQGSEA. The CDR3 covers 14 residues. The CDR3 coding sequence is TGCAGCGTTGAGACTAGCGGGAGTACCTACGAGCAGTACTTC. Protein product: CSVETSGSTYEQYF.

This clone was seen a handful of times. The rearrangement links TRBV7-9 to TRBJ2-7, with 9 bases lining up with TRBD1. The CDR3 contains 16 residues. The V gene end was trimmed by 5 bases and the J gene end by 3 bases; junction bases not matched to a gene: 11. CDR1 and CDR2 (germline): SEHNR, FQNEAQ (reference sequence). CDR3 DNA: TGTGCCAGCAGCCCGTGGACAGGGGACTTTCTCTACGAGCAGTACTTC. This translates into CASSPWTGDFLYEQYF.

The J gene is TRBJ1-1, the V gene TRBV5-4, with D perhaps matching TRBD1 (6 bases). The CDR3 extends over 14 amino acids. V was cut by 4 bases and J by 3 bases, with 13 bases left in between. Germline V CDR1 and CDR2: SGHNT, YYREEE (reference sequence). The CDR3 reads CASSHLSGDTEAFF. CDR3 nucleotides: TGTGCCAGCAGCCACCTTTCAGGGGACACTGAAGCTTTCTTT.